What follows are 8 T cell receptor beta chains derived from one specimen sequenced in a study of cytomegalovirus exposure and HLA in healthy donors. This PCR relied on a set of 60 Vbeta primers and 13 Jbeta primers. Assay: immunoSEQ multiplex PCR; the TCRdb copy retains only in-frame clones and omits some. The data contain over 95,000 clones, approximately 71% of them singletons. Material: PBMCs. These receptor sequences come from a female donor in good health and CMV-seronegative.

This clone was seen just once. V gene TRBV29-1 combines with J gene TRBJ2-7; D possibly corresponds to TRBD1 (6 bases). Trimming left V 2 bases short and J 2 bases short, with 13 bases between. The CDR3 is 14 residues long. The germline CDR1 and CDR2 sequences are SQVTM and ANQGSEA. This CDR3 is CSVERQAYPYEQYF. The CDR3 DNA follows: TGCAGCGTTGAACGACAGGCGTACCCCTACGAGCAGTACTTC.

The CDR3 nucleotides are TGTGCCAGCAGCTTAACCCTAGGAACAGATACGCAGTATTTT. Amino acids: CASSLTLGTDTQYF. The gene calls are TRBV7-9 and TRBJ2-3; D gene uncertain. The V end lost 2 bases, the J end lost 3 bases, and 9 bases lay between the germline ends. CDR1 is SEHNR, CDR2 FQNEAQ, per germline (reference sequence). This CDR3 has 14 amino acids.

This clone has more than one count but fewer than ten. J is TRBJ1-1 and V is TRBV18, with a possible D match to TRBD1 (5 bases). The CDR3 has 14 residues. Germline V gene data show CDR1 as KGHSH and CDR2 as LQKENI. V lost 2 bases and J 1 base, leaving 8 bases between the germline ends. The DNA of the CDR3 is TGTGCCAGCTCACCAGACAGCCAGAACACTGAAGCTTTCTTT. As protein: CASSPDSQNTEAFF. The entire variable domain, with the rest obtained from reference TRBV18 and TRBJ1-1, is as follows: NAGVMQNPRHLVRRRGQEARLRCSPMKGHSHVYWYRQLPEEGLKFMVYLQKENIIDESGMPKERFSAEFPKEGPSILRIQQVVRGDSAAYFCASSPDSQNTEAFFGQGTRLTVV.

This clone was found a few times. The V gene is TRBV7-3, the J gene TRBJ1-4; D perhaps matches TRBD1 (5 bases). The germline CDR1 and CDR2 sequences are SGHTA and FQGTGA. The CDR3 sequence is 15 residues long. Trimming cost V 5 bases and J 7 bases, with 17 bases left between them. CDR3 coding DNA: TGTGCCAGCAGCGACGCGGGGCGCCCCGGTGAAAAACTGTTTTTT. It translates to CASSDAGRPGEKLFF.

The rearrangement uses TRBV30 and TRBJ2-1; 8 bases line up with TRBD2. Germline V gives CDR1 GTSNPN, CDR2 SVGIG (reference sequence). V lost 1 base to trimming and J lost 3 bases; unmatched junction nucleotides: 5. CDR3 size: 15 residues. CDR3 in amino acids: CAWSGAGGLYNEQFF. The DNA for the CDR3 is TGTGCCTGGAGTGGCGCGGGGGGCCTCTACAATGAGCAGTTCTTC. The full variable domain, in which reference TRBV30 and TRBJ2-1 provide the parts outside the CDR3, is SQTIHQWPATLVQPVGSPLSLECTVEGTSNPNLYWYRQAAGRGLQLLFYSVGIGQISSEVPQNLSASRPQDRQFILSSKKLLLSDSGFYLCAWSGAGGLYNEQFFGPGTRLTVL.

The rearrangement links TRBV7-2 to TRBJ1-2, with 7 nucleotides matching TRBD1. The junction had 10 bases not matched to a gene; V was cut back by 5 bases and J by 7 bases. The CDR3 length is 14 residues. Germline loops: CDR1 SGHTA, CDR2 FQGNSA. The CDR3 spells CASSTQQGVSGYTF. The CDR3 DNA sequence: TGTGCCAGCAGCACCCAGCAGGGGGTGAGTGGCTACACCTTC.

The chain employs TRBV29-1 and TRBJ2-3; D possibly corresponds to TRBD1 (6 bases). V lost 4 bases, J lost 2 bases, and 10 bases lay in between. Germline-derived CDR1 and CDR2 are SQVTM and ANQGSEA. This CDR3 contains 13 residues. CDR3 amino acids: CSVGGGNTDTQYF. The CDR3 DNA is TGCAGCGTTGGAGGGGGTAACACAGATACGCAGTATTTT.

The chain is built from TRBV5-1 and TRBJ1-5; 8 nucleotides align to TRBD1. The germline gives CDR1 SGHRS, CDR2 YFSETQ. J was trimmed by 4 bases and V by 5 bases; bases with no gene match: 8. The CDR3 length is 15 residues. In DNA form, the CDR3 reads TGCGCCAGCAGGCAAACGACAGGGGCAAATCAGCCCCAGCATTTT. It translates to CASRQTTGANQPQHF.